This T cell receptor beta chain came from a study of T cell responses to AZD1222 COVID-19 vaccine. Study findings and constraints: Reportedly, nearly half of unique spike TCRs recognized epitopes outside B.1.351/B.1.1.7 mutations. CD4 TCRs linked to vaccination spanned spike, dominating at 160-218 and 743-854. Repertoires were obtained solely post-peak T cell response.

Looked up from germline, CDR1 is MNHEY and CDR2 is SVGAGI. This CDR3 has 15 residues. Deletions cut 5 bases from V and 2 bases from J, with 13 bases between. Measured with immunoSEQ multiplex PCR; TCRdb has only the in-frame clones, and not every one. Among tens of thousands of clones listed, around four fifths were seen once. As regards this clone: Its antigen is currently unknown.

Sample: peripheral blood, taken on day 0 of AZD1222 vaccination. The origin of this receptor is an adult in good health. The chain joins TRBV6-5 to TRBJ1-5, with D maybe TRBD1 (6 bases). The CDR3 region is CASSPQGTRNQPQHF. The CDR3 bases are TGTGCCAGCAGTCCACAGGGTACGCGCAATCAGCCCCAGCATTTT.